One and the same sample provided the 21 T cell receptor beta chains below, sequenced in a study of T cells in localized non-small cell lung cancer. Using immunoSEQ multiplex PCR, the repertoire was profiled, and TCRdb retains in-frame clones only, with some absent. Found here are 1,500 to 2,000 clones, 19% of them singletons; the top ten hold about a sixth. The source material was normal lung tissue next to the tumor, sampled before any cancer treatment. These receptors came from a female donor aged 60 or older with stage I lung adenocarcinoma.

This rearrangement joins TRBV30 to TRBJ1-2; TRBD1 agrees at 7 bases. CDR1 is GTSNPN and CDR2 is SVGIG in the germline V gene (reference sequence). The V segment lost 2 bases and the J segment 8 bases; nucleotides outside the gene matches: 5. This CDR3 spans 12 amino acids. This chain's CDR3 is CAWSRQGEGYTF. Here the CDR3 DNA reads TGTGCCTGGAGTCGCCAGGGGGAGGGCTACACCTTC.

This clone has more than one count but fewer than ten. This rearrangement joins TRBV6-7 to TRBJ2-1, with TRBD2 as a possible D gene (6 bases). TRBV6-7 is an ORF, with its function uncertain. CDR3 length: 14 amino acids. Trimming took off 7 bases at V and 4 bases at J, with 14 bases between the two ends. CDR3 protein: CASTVSGFYNEQFF. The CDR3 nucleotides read TGTGCCAGCACCGTAAGCGGGTTTTACAATGAGCAGTTCTTC.

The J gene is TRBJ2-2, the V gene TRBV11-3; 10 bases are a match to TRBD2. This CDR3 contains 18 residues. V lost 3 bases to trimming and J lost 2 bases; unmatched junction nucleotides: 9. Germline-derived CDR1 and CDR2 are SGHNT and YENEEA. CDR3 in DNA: TGTGCCAGCAGCTTTAGCGGGGGGCCTTACTTAAACACCGGGGAGCTGTTTTTT. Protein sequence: CASSFSGGPYLNTGELFF.

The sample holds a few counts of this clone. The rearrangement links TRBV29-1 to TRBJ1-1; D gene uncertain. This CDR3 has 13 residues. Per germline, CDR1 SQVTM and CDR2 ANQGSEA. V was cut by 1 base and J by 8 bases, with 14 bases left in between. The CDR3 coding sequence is TGCAGCGTTGAAGGCCCGTTGCAGGTAGAAGCTTTCTTT. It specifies CSVEGPLQVEAFF.

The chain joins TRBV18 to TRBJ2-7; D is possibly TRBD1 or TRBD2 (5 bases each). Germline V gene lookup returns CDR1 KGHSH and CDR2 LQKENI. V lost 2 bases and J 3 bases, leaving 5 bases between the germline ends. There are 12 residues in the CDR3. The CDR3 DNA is TGTGCCAGCTCACCAGGGGGCTACGAGCAGTACTTC. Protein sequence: CASSPGGYEQYF.

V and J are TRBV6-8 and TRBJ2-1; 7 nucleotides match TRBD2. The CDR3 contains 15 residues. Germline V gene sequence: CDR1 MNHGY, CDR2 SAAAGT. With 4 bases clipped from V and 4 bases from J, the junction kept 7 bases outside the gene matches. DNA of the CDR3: TGTGCCAGCAGTTCTCGGGACTACCTTTACAATGAGCAGTTCTTC. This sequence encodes CASSSRDYLYNEQFF.

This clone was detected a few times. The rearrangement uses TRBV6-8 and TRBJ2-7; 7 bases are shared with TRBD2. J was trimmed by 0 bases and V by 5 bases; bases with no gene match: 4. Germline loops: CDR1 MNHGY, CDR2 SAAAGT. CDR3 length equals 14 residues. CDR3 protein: CASSVRDYSYEQYF. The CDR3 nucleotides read TGTGCCAGCAGTGTGCGGGACTACTCCTACGAGCAGTACTTC.

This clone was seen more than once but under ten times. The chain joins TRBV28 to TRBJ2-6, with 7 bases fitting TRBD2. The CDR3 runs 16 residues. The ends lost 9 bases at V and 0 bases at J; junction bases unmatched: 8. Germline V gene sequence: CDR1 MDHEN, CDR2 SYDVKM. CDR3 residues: CASKRGLSSGANVLTF. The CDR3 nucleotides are TGTGCCAGTAAGCGGGGACTAAGCTCTGGGGCCAACGTCCTGACTTTC.

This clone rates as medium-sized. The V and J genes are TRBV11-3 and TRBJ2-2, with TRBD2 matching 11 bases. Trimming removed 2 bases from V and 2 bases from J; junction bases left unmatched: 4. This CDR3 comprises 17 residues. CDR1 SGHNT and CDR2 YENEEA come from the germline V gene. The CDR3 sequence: CASSLTSGGLNTGELFF. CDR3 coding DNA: TGTGCCAGCAGCTTAACTAGCGGGGGTCTAAACACCGGGGAGCTGTTTTTT.

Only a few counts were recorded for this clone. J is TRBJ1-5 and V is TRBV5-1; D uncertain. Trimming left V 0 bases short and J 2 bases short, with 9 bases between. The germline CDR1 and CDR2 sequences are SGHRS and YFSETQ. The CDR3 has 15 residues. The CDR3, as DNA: TGCGCCAGCAGCTTGGATCCAAACGGCAATCAGCCCCAGCATTTT. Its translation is CASSLDPNGNQPQHF. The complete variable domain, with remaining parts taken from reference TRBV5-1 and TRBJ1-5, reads KAGVTQTPRYLIKTRGQQVTLSCSPISGHRSVSWYQQTPGQGLQFLFEYFSETQRNKGNFPGRFSGRQFSNSRSEMNVSTLELGDSALYLCASSLDPNGNQPQHFGDGTRLSIL.

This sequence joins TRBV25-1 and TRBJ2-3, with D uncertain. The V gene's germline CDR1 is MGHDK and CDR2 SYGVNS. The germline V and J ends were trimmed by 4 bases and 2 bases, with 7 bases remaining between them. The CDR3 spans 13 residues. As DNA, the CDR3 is TGTGCCAGCAGTGGTCAGGCCACAGATACGCAGTATTTT. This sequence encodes CASSGQATDTQYF.

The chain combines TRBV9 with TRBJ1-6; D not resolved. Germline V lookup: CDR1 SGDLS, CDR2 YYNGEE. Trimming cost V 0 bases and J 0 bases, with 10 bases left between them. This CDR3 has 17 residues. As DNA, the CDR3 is TGTGCCAGCAGCGTAGGGAGCACAAGCTCCTATAATTCACCCCTCCACTTT. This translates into CASSVGSTSSYNSPLHF.

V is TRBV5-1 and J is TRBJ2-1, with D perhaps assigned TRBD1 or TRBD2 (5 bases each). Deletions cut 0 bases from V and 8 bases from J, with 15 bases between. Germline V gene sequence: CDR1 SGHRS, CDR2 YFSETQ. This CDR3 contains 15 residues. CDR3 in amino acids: CASSLGGPLGDEQFF. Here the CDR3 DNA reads TGCGCCAGCAGCTTGGGGGGACCGCTTGGCGATGAGCAGTTCTTC.

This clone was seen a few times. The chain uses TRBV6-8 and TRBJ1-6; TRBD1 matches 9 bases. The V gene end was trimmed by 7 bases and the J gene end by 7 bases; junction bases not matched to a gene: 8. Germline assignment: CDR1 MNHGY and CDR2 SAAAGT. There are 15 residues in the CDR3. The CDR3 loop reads CASTTTGGGNSPLHF. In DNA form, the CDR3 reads TGTGCCAGCACCACCACAGGGGGCGGGAATTCACCCCTCCACTTT.

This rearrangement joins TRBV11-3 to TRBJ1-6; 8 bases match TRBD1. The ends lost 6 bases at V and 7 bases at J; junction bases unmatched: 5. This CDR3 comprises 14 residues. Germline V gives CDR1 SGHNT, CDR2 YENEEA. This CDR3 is CASRRTGRNSPLHF. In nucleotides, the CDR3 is TGTGCCAGCAGACGGACAGGGAGGAATTCACCCCTCCACTTT. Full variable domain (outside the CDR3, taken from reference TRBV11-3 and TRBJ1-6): EAGVVQSPRYKIIEKKQPVAFWCNPISGHNTLYWYLQNLGQGPELLIRYENEEAVDDSQLPKDRFSAERLKGVDSTLKIQPAELGDSAVYLCASRRTGRNSPLHFGNGTRLTVT.

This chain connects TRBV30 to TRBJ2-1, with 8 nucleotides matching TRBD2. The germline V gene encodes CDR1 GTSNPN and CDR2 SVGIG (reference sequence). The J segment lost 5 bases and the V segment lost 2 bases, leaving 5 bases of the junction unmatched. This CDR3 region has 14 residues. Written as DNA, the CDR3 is TGTGCCTGGAGTCGGGGGGGCCCCAACAATGAGCAGTTCTTC. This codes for CAWSRGGPNNEQFF.

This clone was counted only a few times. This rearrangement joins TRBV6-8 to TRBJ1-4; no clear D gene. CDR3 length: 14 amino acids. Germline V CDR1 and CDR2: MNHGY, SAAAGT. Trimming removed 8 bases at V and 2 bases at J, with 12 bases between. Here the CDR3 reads CASRQVRTNEKLFF. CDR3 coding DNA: TGTGCCAGCCGCCAGGTTCGGACTAATGAAAAACTGTTTTTT.

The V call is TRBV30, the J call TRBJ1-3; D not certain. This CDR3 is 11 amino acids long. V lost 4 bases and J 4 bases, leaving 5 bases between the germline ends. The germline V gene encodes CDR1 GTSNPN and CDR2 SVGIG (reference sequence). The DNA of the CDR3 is TGTGCCTGGATGAGGGGAAACACCATATATTTT. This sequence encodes CAWMRGNTIYF.

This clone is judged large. The CDR3 DNA follows: TGCGCCAGCCCCCCTACAGACAAGGGTTACGAGCAGTACTTC. Its protein is CASPPTDKGYEQYF. This chain joins TRBV4-1 and TRBJ2-7; D not certain. CDR3 length: 14 residues. Trimming shortened V by 8 bases and J by 4 bases, and 18 bases separated the two germline ends. The germline gives CDR1 MGHRA, CDR2 YSYEKL.

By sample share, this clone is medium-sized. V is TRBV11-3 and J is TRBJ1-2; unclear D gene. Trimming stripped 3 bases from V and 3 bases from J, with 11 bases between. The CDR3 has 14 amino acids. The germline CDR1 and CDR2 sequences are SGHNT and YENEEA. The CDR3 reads CASSFRRGDYGYTF. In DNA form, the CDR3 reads TGTGCCAGCAGCTTTCGGCGGGGTGACTATGGCTACACCTTC.

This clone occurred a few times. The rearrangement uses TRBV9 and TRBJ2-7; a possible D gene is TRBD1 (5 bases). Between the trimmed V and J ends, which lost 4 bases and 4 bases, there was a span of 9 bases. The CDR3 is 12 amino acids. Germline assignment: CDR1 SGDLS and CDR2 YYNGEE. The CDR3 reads CASSLAGYEQYF. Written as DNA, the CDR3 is TGTGCCAGCAGCTTAGCAGGGTACGAGCAGTACTTC.